The 23 T cell receptor beta chains listed next were all sequenced from one sample in a study of T-cell reconstitution after alpha-beta-depleted transplantation in children. Unique molecular identifiers were incorporated when the TCRbeta library was constructed. Using its own MiXCR run on the PCR reads, TCRdb lists one record per CDR3 protein. Here the sample spans over 400,000 distinct CDR3 sequences, around 46% being singletons. Source: PBMCs, taken before TCRalphabeta/CD19-depleted stem cell transplant. Receptors were obtained from a girl aged 2-15 years with aplastic anemia, due to receive a stem cell transplant.

The rearrangement links TRBV20-1 to TRBJ2-7, with D perhaps being TRBD1 or TRBD2 (5 bases each). The CDR3 is made up of 13 amino acids. Germline V gives CDR1 DFQATT, CDR2 SNEGSKA (reference sequence). With 2 bases removed from V and 1 base from J, the gap between germline ends came to 9 bases. The CDR3, as DNA: TGCAGTGCTAGACGGGGCCCTTCCTACGAGCAGTACTTC. This codes for CSARRGPSYEQYF.

The CDR3 spells CASSPGQALGYTF. The CDR3 DNA is TGTGCCAGCAGTCCCGGACAGGCCCTTGGCTACACCTTC. The V and J genes are TRBV12-3 or TRBV12-4 and TRBJ1-2; 7 bases are shared with TRBD1. This CDR3 has 13 residues. Unmatched junction bases numbered 7, after V lost 5 bases and J lost 7 bases.

The chain uses TRBV24-1 and TRBJ2-1; 8 nucleotides align to TRBD2. There are 15 residues in the CDR3. The J segment lost 6 bases and the V segment lost 3 bases, leaving 6 bases of the junction unmatched. The germline V gene has CDR1 KGHDR and CDR2 SFDVKD. The CDR3 here is CATSDPGGLINEQFF. The DNA for the CDR3 is TGTGCCACCAGTGATCCGGGAGGGCTAATCAATGAGCAGTTCTTC.

The CDR3 DNA sequence: TGCGCCAGCAGCTGGGGGACAGGGACGTACGAGCAGTACTTC. This gives the protein CASSWGTGTYEQYF. This chain links TRBV5-1 with TRBJ2-7; 9 bases agree with TRBD1. Germline V gives CDR1 SGHRS, CDR2 YFSETQ. With 3 bases clipped from V and 4 bases from J, the junction kept 5 bases outside the gene matches. The CDR3 totals 14 residues.

The table lists this clonotype with many counts. The gene calls are TRBV3-1 and TRBJ1-2; D possibly corresponds to TRBD1 (5 bases). The length of the CDR3 is 16 residues. V was clipped by 1 base and J by 7 bases, with 19 bases between them. CDR1 and CDR2 (germline): LGHDT, YNNKEL (reference sequence). CDR3 sequence: CASSQGWGTGGGGYTF. The CDR3 coding sequence is TGTGCCAGCAGCCAAGGATGGGGAACAGGTGGTGGTGGCTACACCTTC.

In regard to this clonotype: Just one base apart from a much larger clone, this may be a read error. The V and J genes are TRBV4-2 and TRBJ2-3; perhaps TRBD2 as D (7 bases). Germline V CDR1 and CDR2: LGHNA, YNFKEQ. The CDR3 runs 15 residues. Trimming stripped 4 bases from V and 3 bases from J, with 14 bases between. The CDR3 sequence is CASSRGRETTDTQYF. Here the CDR3 DNA reads TGTGCCAGCAGCCGGGGGCGGGAGACGACAGATACGCAGTATTTT.

The sample holds one count of this clonotype. A much bigger clone sits one base away, suggesting this may be a read error. The V call is TRBV29-1, the J call TRBJ1-1; a possible D gene is TRBD1 (6 bases). Germline V gene data show CDR1 as SQVTM and CDR2 as ANQGSEA. The CDR3 has 13 amino acids. CDR3: CSVEQGAVTEALF. The CDR3 coding sequence is TGCAGCGTGGAACAGGGAGCGGTGACTGAAGCTCTCTTT.

A few counts support this clonotype. This chain's CDR3 is CSAKVGPHNSPLHF. The CDR3 DNA follows: TGCAGTGCTAAAGTGGGACCGCACAATTCACCCCTCCACTTT. V and J are TRBV20-1 and TRBJ1-6, with a possible D match to TRBD1 (5 bases). CDR1 and CDR2 (germline): DFQATT, SNEGSKA (reference sequence). The CDR3 loop spans 14 amino acids. The germline V and J ends were trimmed by 4 bases and 7 bases, with 14 bases remaining between them.

The chain joins TRBV28 to TRBJ2-3; TRBD2 matches at 9 bases. Trimming removed 5 bases from V and 2 bases from J; junction bases left unmatched: 5. The CDR3 is made up of 15 amino acids. Germline V lookup: CDR1 MDHEN, CDR2 SYDVKM. The CDR3 sequence: CASSSGGLDTDTQYF. The CDR3 region has the DNA TGTGCCAGCAGTAGCGGGGGGTTAGACACAGATACGCAGTATTTT.

The rearrangement joins TRBV7-3 to TRBJ2-2; 7 bases agree with TRBD2. Germline CDR1 and CDR2: SGHTA and FQGTGA. The CDR3 is 15 residues long. V gave up 5 bases and J gave up 5 bases; unmatched junction bases: 8. The CDR3 bases are TGTGCCAGCAGCCCCCATGGGGGGGTAACCGGGGAGCTGTTTTTT. Residues: CASSPHGGVTGELFF. Full variable domain (missing parts from reference TRBV7-3 and TRBJ2-2): GAGVSQTPSNKVTEKGKYVELRCDPISGHTALYWYRQSLGQGPEFLIYFQGTGAADDSGLPNDRFFAVRPEGSVSTLKIQRTERGDSAVYLCASSPHGGVTGELFFGEGSRLTVL.

This clonotype was recorded many times. This sequence joins TRBV5-5 and TRBJ1-3; D is ambiguous. Between the trimmed V and J ends, which lost 1 base and 1 base, there was a span of 15 bases. The CDR3 loop spans 17 amino acids. CDR1 and CDR2 from the germline V gene are SGHKS and YYEKEE (reference sequence). This CDR3 reads CASSLRPDVHSGNTIYF. The CDR3 region has the DNA TGTGCCAGCAGCTTGCGCCCGGACGTTCATTCTGGAAACACCATATATTTT.

The rearrangement uses TRBV7-9 and TRBJ1-1, with D hard to call. Trimming shortened V by 5 bases and J by 1 base, and 17 bases separated the two germline ends. The CDR3 is made up of 16 amino acids. The germline V gene has CDR1 SEHNR and CDR2 FQNEAQ (reference sequence). The CDR3 sequence is CASSAPAGRPNTEAFF. CDR3 coding DNA: TGTGCCAGCAGCGCCCCAGCGGGGAGGCCGAACACTGAAGCTTTCTTT.

This clonotype came up many times. This chain joins TRBV11-1 and TRBJ2-7; tentatively, D is TRBD2 (5 bases). The V gene's germline CDR1 is SGHAT and CDR2 FQDESV (reference sequence). V dropped 2 bases and J dropped 2 bases, with 10 bases sitting between them. CDR3 length: 14 residues. The CDR3 region has the DNA TGTGCCAGCAGCTTAAGCGGCCATACCTACGAGCAGTACTTC. Its translation is CASSLSGHTYEQYF.

The genes are TRBV24-1 and TRBJ2-3; TRBD1 aligns across 10 bases. V dropped 4 bases and J dropped 3; count of bases not matched to a gene: 3. Germline values: CDR1 KGHDR, CDR2 SFDVKD. The CDR3 covers 15 residues. In DNA form, the CDR3 reads TGTGCCACCAGTGAAGCGGGACAGGGGACAGATACGCAGTATTTT. Protein: CATSEAGQGTDTQYF.

This clonotype was seen only once. The chain employs TRBV5-1 and TRBJ2-6; D assignment may be TRBD1 or TRBD2 (6 bases each). The length of the CDR3 is 19 residues. Trimming pared 1 base from V and 0 bases from J, leaving 17 bases between. CDR1 and CDR2 from the germline V gene are SGHRS and YFSETQ. CDR3 loop: CASSLLGGELISGANVLTF. The CDR3 region has the DNA TGCGCCAGCAGCTTGTTGGGGGGCGAATTAATCTCTGGGGCCAACGTCCTGACTTTC. The full variable domain, with the rest looked up from reference TRBV5-1 and TRBJ2-6, is KAGVTQTPRYLIKTRGQQVTLSCSPISGHRSVSWYQQTPGQGLQFLFEYFSETQRNKGNFPGRFSGRQFSNSRSEMNVSTLELGDSALYLCASSLLGGELISGANVLTFGAGSRLTVL.

The chain employs TRBV5-1 and TRBJ1-1; D is ambiguous. The CDR3 is 14 amino acids. Germline CDR1 reads SGHRS; CDR2 reads YFSETQ. Trimming pared 2 bases from V and 5 bases from J, leaving 13 bases between. The CDR3 here is CASSFPGGGTEAFF. In DNA form, the CDR3 reads TGCGCCAGCAGCTTCCCGGGAGGCGGGACTGAAGCTTTCTTT.

This clonotype occurred many times. The chain combines TRBV6-5 with TRBJ2-5; 10 nucleotides line up with TRBD2. Germline assignment: CDR1 MNHEY and CDR2 SVGAGI. J lost 5 bases, V lost 2 bases, and 5 bases had no gene match. This CDR3 spans 15 amino acids. This chain's CDR3 is CASSYGSGRAETQYF. The DNA for the CDR3 is TGTGCCAGCAGTTACGGGAGCGGGAGGGCGGAGACCCAGTACTTC.

In its sample, this clonotype was seen many times. The gene calls are TRBV3-1 and TRBJ1-1; 8 bases fit TRBD1. Per germline, CDR1 LGHDT and CDR2 YNNKEL (reference sequence). This CDR3 contains 16 residues. The trim removed 5 bases at V and 1 base at J, leaving 9 bases unmatched. In DNA form, the CDR3 reads TGTGCCAGCAGCGCTTCCTGGACAGGGAGGAACACTGAAGCTTTCTTT. Translated, it gives CASSASWTGRNTEAFF.

This clonotype was recorded many times. J is TRBJ2-2 and V is TRBV4-3; possible D gene TRBD1, 6 bases. Germline V gene data show CDR1 as LGHNA and CDR2 as YSLEER. Between the trimmed V and J ends, which lost 5 bases and 1 base, there was a span of 11 bases. The CDR3 covers 15 residues. Here the CDR3 DNA reads TGCGCCAGCAGCGTCTGGGACAAGAACACCGGGGAGCTGTTTTTT. Its translation: CASSVWDKNTGELFF.

The chain carries TRBV27 and TRBJ2-1, with D possibly matching TRBD2 (7 bases). CDR3 length: 13 amino acids. With 6 bases removed from V and 14 bases from J, the gap between germline ends came to 20 bases. In germline, CDR1 is MNHEY, CDR2 SMNVEV (reference sequence). CDR3 loop: CASRSGGGTSEFF. CDR3 DNA sequence: TGTGCCAGCAGATCTGGGGGAGGGACATCGGAGTTCTTC.

V and J are TRBV20-1 and TRBJ2-1, with D unclear. Germline V gene data show CDR1 as DFQATT and CDR2 as SNEGSKA (reference sequence). The CDR3 sequence is 16 residues long. V lost 1 base to trimming and J lost 0 bases, with 13 bases between them. The DNA for the CDR3 is TGCAGTGCTAGAGCGTTCGACCCGAGCTCCTACAATGAGCAGTTCTTC. Its translation: CSARAFDPSSYNEQFF.

This clonotype showed up just a few times. The V gene is TRBV20-1, the J gene TRBJ2-7, with D perhaps matching TRBD2 (5 bases). Germline loops: CDR1 DFQATT, CDR2 SNEGSKA (reference sequence). The germline V and J ends were trimmed by 5 bases and 3 bases, with 8 bases remaining between them. This CDR3 region has 11 residues. CDR3: CSARDDYEQYF. The CDR3, as DNA: TGCAGTGCTCGGGATGACTACGAGCAGTACTTC.

This clonotype was found a few times. CDR3 DNA sequence: TGCGCCAGCAGCCATTGGTCGACAGATACGCAGTATTTT. This codes for CASSHWSTDTQYF. V usage is TRBV4-1 and J usage is TRBJ2-3; D is ambiguous. The V gene lost 3 bases and the J gene lost 3 bases, with 7 bases spanning the gap. Germline loops: CDR1 MGHRA, CDR2 YSYEKL. This CDR3 is built from 13 residues.